At least ten counts were recorded for the clone carrying this T cell receptor beta chain. The antigen is unknown. The data originate from a study of cytomegalovirus exposure and HLA in healthy donors. The wider study: The early release's HLA-typed donors yielded roughly 85 million unique TCRs.

The length of the CDR3 is 14 residues. The J segment lost 3 bases and the V segment lost 8 bases, leaving 5 bases of the junction unmatched. Germline loops: CDR1 SNHLY, CDR2 FYNNEI. Researchers ran the PCR with 60 Vbeta and 13 Jbeta primers. TCRdb's copy holds only in-frame clones and misses some; the assay was immunoSEQ multiplex PCR. The sample contains 150,000 or so clones, around two thirds of which appear only once. Study-wide findings and caveats: Later work found most CMV-associated TCR beta chains apparently HLA-restricted. Generally TCR sequences proved uncommon, though certain public TCRs appeared in numerous donors.

The sequencing input was PBMCs. The rearrangement uses TRBV2 and TRBJ2-3, with 10 bases fitting TRBD2. This clonotype originated in a man aged 30 to 39 in good health and CMV-seropositive. The DNA for the CDR3 is TGTGCCAGCGCGCCGGGACTAGCGACAGATACGCAGTATTTT. Residues: CASAPGLATDTQYF. Using reference TRBV2 and TRBJ2-3 for the parts outside the CDR3, the full variable domain is EPEVTQTPSHQVTQMGQEVILRCVPISNHLYFYWYRQILGQKVEFLVSFYNNEISEKSEIFDDQFSVERPDGSNFTLKIRSTKLEDSAMYFCASAPGLATDTQYFGPGTRLTVL.